The clone carrying this T cell receptor (beta chain) was picked up a small number of times. The antigen remains unidentified. The CDR3 extends over 11 amino acids. V dropped 4 bases and J dropped 6 bases, with 7 bases sitting between them. Germline assignment: CDR1 SNHLY and CDR2 FYNNEI. Carrying unique molecular identifiers, the cDNA also gained a universal primer site through template switching. TCRdb called the 5' RACE reads again in MiXCR, with one record for every CDR3 protein. The sample records under 300,000 distinct CDR3 sequences, approximately 11% being singletons. Every one of the donors was a healthy Caucasian. The entry originates in a study of identical twins. Study observations and caveats: A cross-sectional statistical analysis, not follow-up of the same donors, supported the conclusions. There were fewer insertions in abundant cord blood beta clonotypes, but memory repertoires showed no such pattern.

The data were also submitted as part of a second study, on yellow fever vaccine responses in identical twins.

The chain uses TRBV2 and TRBJ2-7; no reliable D call. The sample taken for sequencing was memory (CD45RO+) T cells sorted from blood. This clonotype was obtained from a woman aged 18-29 years in good health. The CDR3 nucleotides read TGTGCCAGCAGTGCCGACTTCGAGCAGTACTTC. Translating gives CASSADFEQYF. Together with reference TRBV2 and TRBJ2-7, the CDR3 gives the full variable domain: EPEVTQTPSHQVTQMGQEVILRCVPISNHLYFYWYRQILGQKVEFLVSFYNNEISEKSEIFDDQFSVERPDGSNFTLKIRSTKLEDSAMYFCASSADFEQYFGPGTRLTVT.